The present T cell receptor (beta chain) was sequenced within a study of T cell changes during pregnancy in multiple sclerosis. This clone was detected once. Profiled with immunoSEQ multiplex PCR; TCRdb holds only in-frame clones, not every one. Of around 20,000 clones in the sample, roughly 84% were seen once. V was clipped by 2 bases and J by 2 bases; unmatched bases: 7. Looked up from germline, CDR1 is SGDLS and CDR2 is YYNGEE. The CDR3 is made up of 17 amino acids. This chain joins TRBV9 and TRBJ2-2, with TRBD1 matching 9 bases. The receptor was isolated from a female donor with multiple sclerosis, enrolled in a pregnancy study. Specimen: CD8+ T cells from peripheral blood mononuclear cells, collected after pregnancy. The chain's CDR3 is CASSVSRDRANTGELFF. The DNA of the CDR3 is TGTGCCAGCAGCGTGTCCCGGGACAGGGCCAACACCGGGGAGCTGTTTTTT.